Following are 22 T cell receptor beta chains from one sample sequenced in a study of OX40 agonist ivuxolimab in advanced cancers. Method: immunoSEQ multiplex PCR; TCRdb's copy keeps in-frame clones and lacks some. The sample consists of approximately 41,000 clones, around 87% of them appearing once. Sequencing used CD4+ or CD8+ T cells sorted from blood, obtained in a trial of the OX40 agonist ivuxolimab. Every receptor here comes from an adult with an advanced solid tumor such as melanoma, head and neck, liver or kidney cancer.

V gene TRBV7-9 combines with J gene TRBJ1-5, with D maybe TRBD1 (6 bases). Per germline, CDR1 SEHNR and CDR2 FQNEAQ (reference sequence). This CDR3 has 15 amino acids. Between the trimmed V and J ends, which lost 1 base and 4 bases, there was a span of 11 bases. The CDR3 spells CASSLGTGWNQPQHF. The CDR3 DNA is TGTGCCAGCAGCTTAGGCACAGGGTGGAATCAGCCCCAGCATTTT.

The rearrangement joins TRBV11-2 to TRBJ2-5; 10 positions match TRBD2. CDR3 length equals 15 residues. Germline V gives CDR1 SGHAT, CDR2 FQNNGV. V lost 3 bases to trimming and J lost 5 bases; unmatched junction nucleotides: 6. The CDR3 here is CASSFSGGDVETQYF. For the CDR3, the DNA is TGTGCCAGCAGCTTCAGCGGGGGGGACGTGGAGACCCAGTACTTC.

V is TRBV7-9 and J is TRBJ2-1; 7 bases line up with TRBD1. This CDR3 contains 16 residues. The junction had 14 bases not matched to a gene; V was cut back by 7 bases and J by 5 bases. Germline CDR1 reads SEHNR; CDR2 reads FQNEAQ (reference sequence). The CDR3 bases are TGTGCCAGCATAAAATTTCCCCGGACAGGTGACAATGAGCAGTTCTTC. Translating it yields CASIKFPRTGDNEQFF.

The chain couples TRBV5-6 to TRBJ1-5; D call uncertain. The length of the CDR3 is 14 residues. CDR1 SGHDT and CDR2 YYEEEE come from the germline V gene. V lost 0 bases and J lost 3, with 7 bases in between. The CDR3 DNA is TGTGCCAGCAGCTTGGGGCGGTCCAATCAGCCCCAGCATTTT. It is translated as CASSLGRSNQPQHF.

V is TRBV7-8 and J is TRBJ2-7, with 11 bases matching TRBD1. This CDR3 has 15 amino acids. CDR1 is SGHVS, CDR2 FQNEAQ, per germline. Trimming took 4 bases from V and 7 from J; bases not matched to a gene: 9. The DNA for the CDR3 is TGTGCCAGCAGCTCAAGAGGACAGGGGGCTTTTGAGCAGTACTTC. Protein sequence: CASSSRGQGAFEQYF.

This chain joins TRBV6-5 and TRBJ2-5, with D possibly matching TRBD2 (6 bases). The V end was cut by 8 bases, the J end by 2 bases, with 15 bases between. The CDR3 sequence is 14 residues long. Germline V gene lookup returns CDR1 MNHEY and CDR2 SVGAGI. The CDR3 bases are TGTGCCAGCGGAGGGACTTTCACACAAGAGACCCAGTACTTC. This translates into CASGGTFTQETQYF.

The CDR3 reads CASSRDGRSLGTQYF. The CDR3 nucleotides read TGTGCCAGCAGCCGTGACGGGCGCAGTTTGGGGACCCAGTACTTC. The chain employs TRBV11-1 and TRBJ2-5, with D uncertain. V lost 5 bases, J lost 7 bases, and 20 bases lay in between. In germline, CDR1 is SGHAT, CDR2 FQDESV (reference sequence). The CDR3 runs to 15 residues.

This clone was seen a single time. V usage is TRBV5-6 and J usage is TRBJ1-2; D not resolved. The CDR3 is made up of 13 amino acids. CDR1 is SGHDT, CDR2 YYEEEE, per germline. Between the trimmed V and J ends, which lost 6 bases and 6 bases, there was a span of 15 bases. The CDR3 sequence: CASNPRKDHGYTF. CDR3 DNA: TGTGCCAGCAACCCTAGGAAAGATCATGGCTACACCTTC.

V usage is TRBV18 and J usage is TRBJ2-4, with D unclear. Trimming removed 0 bases at V and 2 bases at J, with 8 bases between. The CDR3 is 15 residues long. Germline V lookup: CDR1 KGHSH, CDR2 LQKENI. The CDR3 loop is CASSPPQPTKNIQYF. The DNA for the CDR3 is TGTGCCAGCTCACCACCCCAGCCGACCAAAAACATTCAGTACTTC.

The V and J genes are TRBV7-2 and TRBJ1-6, with TRBD1 as a possible D gene (6 bases). Trimming took 6 bases from V and 0 from J, leaving 12 bases between them. There are 16 residues in the CDR3. Germline V gene lookup returns CDR1 SGHTA and CDR2 FQGNSA. CDR3 amino acids: CASRDSRGSYNSPLHF. CDR3 bases: TGTGCCAGCAGGGACTCCAGGGGCTCCTATAATTCACCCCTCCACTTT.

V is TRBV6-6 and J is TRBJ2-3, with D unclear. The CDR3 sequence is 14 residues long. The germline CDR1 and CDR2 sequences are MNHNY and SVGAGI (reference sequence). The V and J ends lost 4 bases and 5 bases respectively, with 13 bases between them. In DNA, the CDR3 is TGTGCCAGCAGTTCCCCGCTAGGCGTAGATACGCAGTATTTT. Its protein is CASSSPLGVDTQYF.

The V call is TRBV4-1, the J call TRBJ2-2; D not certain. CDR3 length equals 15 residues. Per the germline V gene, CDR1 is MGHRA and CDR2 is YSYEKL. V dropped 7 bases and J dropped 1 base, with 13 bases sitting between them. CDR3: CASIPEWQNTGELFF. The CDR3 DNA is TGCGCCAGCATCCCCGAGTGGCAGAACACCGGGGAGCTGTTTTTT.

The chain is built from TRBV7-3 and TRBJ2-2; TRBD2 matches at 10 bases. The germline CDR1 and CDR2 sequences are SGHTA and FQGTGA. V lost 5 bases to trimming and J lost 5 bases; unmatched junction nucleotides: 11. The CDR3 extends over 17 amino acids. CDR3: CASSPKRGGPGTGELFF. The CDR3 DNA follows: TGTGCCAGCAGCCCTAAGCGGGGGGGCCCTGGGACCGGGGAGCTGTTTTTT. Variable domain in full (rest from reference TRBV7-3 and TRBJ2-2): GAGVSQTPSNKVTEKGKYVELRCDPISGHTALYWYRQSLGQGPEFLIYFQGTGAADDSGLPNDRFFAVRPEGSVSTLKIQRTERGDSAVYLCASSPKRGGPGTGELFFGEGSRLTVL.

This rearrangement joins TRBV28 to TRBJ1-6; perhaps TRBD1 as D (6 bases). In germline, CDR1 is MDHEN, CDR2 SYDVKM. Trimming stripped 5 bases from V and 4 bases from J, with 12 bases between. There are 15 residues in the CDR3. The CDR3 sequence is CASSPGAPYNSPLHF. In nucleotides, the CDR3 is TGTGCCAGCAGTCCAGGGGCACCTTATAATTCACCCCTCCACTTT.

The chain employs TRBV28 and TRBJ1-2; no firm D call. The V and J ends lost 6 bases and 4 bases respectively, with 15 bases between them. The CDR3 has 14 amino acids. CDR1 MDHEN and CDR2 SYDVKM come from the germline V gene. The CDR3 loop reads CASSSSLLGYGYTF. CDR3 DNA: TGTGCCAGCAGCTCCAGTCTTTTGGGCTATGGCTACACCTTC.

The chain uses TRBV2 and TRBJ1-5; TRBD1 matches at 8 bases. There are 13 residues in the CDR3. CDR1 SNHLY and CDR2 FYNNEI come from the germline V gene. The V gene end was trimmed by 6 bases and the J gene end by 6 bases; junction bases not matched to a gene: 4. CDR3 in amino acids: CASSPDRVQPQHF. The CDR3 DNA reads as TGTGCCAGCAGCCCGGACAGGGTTCAGCCCCAGCATTTT. Using reference TRBV2 and TRBJ1-5 for the parts outside the CDR3, the full variable domain is EPEVTQTPSHQVTQMGQEVILRCVPISNHLYFYWYRQILGQKVEFLVSFYNNEISEKSEIFDDQFSVERPDGSNFTLKIRSTKLEDSAMYFCASSPDRVQPQHFGDGTRLSIL.

The chain links TRBV7-2 to TRBJ1-5, with D perhaps matching TRBD1 (5 bases). Germline CDR1 reads SGHTA; CDR2 reads FQGNSA. The V gene lost 5 bases and the J gene lost 3 bases, with 11 bases spanning the gap. This CDR3 comprises 14 residues. The CDR3 loop is CASSPGRYNQPQHF. CDR3 DNA sequence: TGTGCCAGCAGCCCGGGACGATACAATCAGCCCCAGCATTTT.

The rearrangement uses TRBV11-2 and TRBJ1-4; 8 bases agree with TRBD1. With 2 bases clipped from V and 3 bases from J, the junction kept 2 bases outside the gene matches. Looked up from germline, CDR1 is SGHAT and CDR2 is FQNNGV. This CDR3 is 15 amino acids long. The CDR3 spells CASSLQGAPNEKLFF. CDR3 DNA: TGTGCCAGCAGCTTACAGGGGGCACCTAATGAAAAACTGTTTTTT.

The genes are TRBV18 and TRBJ2-5; D is unclear. With 0 bases removed from V and 3 bases from J, the gap between germline ends came to 2 bases. The CDR3 sequence is 12 residues long. CDR1 is KGHSH and CDR2 is LQKENI in the germline V gene. This chain's CDR3 is CASSPPEETQYF. The CDR3 region has the DNA TGTGCCAGCTCACCACCAGAAGAGACCCAGTACTTC.

The CDR3 nucleotides are TGCAGCGTGGCTCGCGAGGGAGGAGAAAAACTGTTTTTT. Protein sequence: CSVAREGGEKLFF. This chain connects TRBV29-1 to TRBJ1-4; D unresolved. The CDR3 runs to 13 residues. V shed 6 bases and J shed 8 bases, with 16 bases lying between them. Germline CDR1 reads SQVTM; CDR2 reads ANQGSEA.

This clone was observed a single time. The V gene is TRBV30, the J gene TRBJ1-5; D is unresolved. The germline CDR1 and CDR2 sequences are GTSNPN and SVGIG (reference sequence). The CDR3 totals 13 residues. Trimming removed 0 bases from V and 3 bases from J, with 6 bases in between. This CDR3 reads CAWSVRANQPQHF. DNA of the CDR3: TGTGCCTGGAGTGTACGGGCCAATCAGCCCCAGCATTTT.

The chain joins TRBV4-1 to TRBJ2-3; 9 positions agree with TRBD2. With V trimmed by 0 bases and J by 1 base, 5 bases remained unmatched. CDR1 and CDR2 (germline): MGHRA, YSYEKL. The CDR3 totals 17 residues. CDR3 nucleotides: TGCGCCAGCAGCCAAGAACCAGCGGGGGGTGGCACAGATACGCAGTATTTT. Residues: CASSQEPAGGGTDTQYF.